The 20 T cell receptor beta chains below were found in one sample sequenced in a study of patients with pleural tuberculosis (dated by TCRdb to 2013 to 2016). These reads were obtained on an Illumina Genome Analyzer IIx. In-frame beta chains were kept once TCRdb had trimmed the public reads at Q25 with fastp and called clones with MiXCR. Rows with one shared CDR3 protein collapse into an entry with the most common genes and DNA. The sample table contains 29,000 or so distinct CDR3 sequences; only one count was recorded for 18% of them. 3.5% of the sample rests with the top ten. Sequencing was performed on peripheral blood. These receptors all stem from a human donor with pleural tuberculosis.

This chain uses TRBV5-1 with TRBJ2-7; 10 bases align to TRBD2. This CDR3 comprises 15 residues. Trimming at V came to 4 bases and at J to 1 base, leaving 5 bases not matched to a gene. Germline lookup yields CDR1 SGHRS and CDR2 YFSETQ. The CDR3: CASSPQREGSYEQYF. The CDR3, as DNA: TGCGCCAGCAGCCCCCAGCGGGAGGGGTCCTACGAGCAGTACTTC.

This clonotype has a count of ten or more. This chain uses TRBV5-4 with TRBJ1-2; D ambiguous. Looked up from germline, CDR1 is SGHNT and CDR2 is YYREEE (reference sequence). V lost 0 bases, J lost 2 bases, and 8 bases lay in between. This CDR3 is built from 14 residues. The CDR3 sequence: CASSLGTGNYGYTF. The CDR3 DNA sequence: TGTGCCAGCAGCTTGGGGACGGGAAACTATGGCTACACCTTC.

The CDR3 is CSVDGESSTDTQYF. In nucleotides, the CDR3 is TGCAGCGTAGACGGGGAGTCGAGCACAGATACGCAGTATTTT. J is TRBJ2-3 and V is TRBV29-1, with TRBD2 as a possible D gene (5 bases). Deletions cut 6 bases from V and 0 bases from J, with 13 bases between. CDR1 is SQVTM and CDR2 is ANQGSEA in the germline V gene. The CDR3 runs to 14 residues.

This clonotype occurred many times. This rearrangement joins TRBV3-1 to TRBJ1-1; the D gene is possibly TRBD1 (5 bases). V shed 1 base and J shed 4 bases, with 10 bases lying between them. Germline V gene sequence: CDR1 LGHDT, CDR2 YNNKEL (reference sequence). CDR3 length equals 14 residues. The CDR3 reads CASSQGGLATEAFF. CDR3 coding DNA: TGTGCCAGCAGCCAAGGGGGGTTAGCCACTGAAGCTTTCTTT.

The chain recombines TRBV4-1 with TRBJ2-7; D gene uncertain. Germline CDR1 MGHRA, CDR2 YSYEKL. Deletions cut 5 bases from V and 0 bases from J, with 14 bases between. The length of the CDR3 is 15 residues. This CDR3 reads CASSLAPETSYEQYF. The CDR3 DNA sequence: TGCGCCAGCAGCTTGGCCCCCGAGACCTCCTACGAGCAGTACTTC.

This clonotype was found many times. V is TRBV2 and J is TRBJ2-3; 11 bases are a match to TRBD2. CDR1 is SNHLY and CDR2 is FYNNEI in the germline V gene. CDR3 length: 15 residues. The trim removed 3 bases at V and 4 bases at J, leaving 3 bases unmatched. CDR3 region: CASSDLAGGPDTQYF. CDR3 bases: TGTGCCAGCAGTGATTTAGCGGGAGGGCCAGATACGCAGTATTTT.

This clonotype was seen ten or more times. The V call is TRBV3-1, the J call TRBJ2-1; D is unresolved. CDR3 length: 12 amino acids. Per germline, CDR1 LGHDT and CDR2 YNNKEL (reference sequence). V was shortened by 3 bases and J by 7 bases, with 7 bases between the two germline ends. The CDR3 DNA is TGTGCCAGCAGCCAGCAATCGAATGAGCAGTTCTTC. It yields the protein CASSQQSNEQFF.

This clonotype was observed many times. The genes are TRBV7-9 and TRBJ1-2; D remains ambiguous. CDR1 is SEHNR, CDR2 FQNEAQ, per germline (reference sequence). The CDR3 covers 14 residues. Trimming removed 5 bases at V and 6 bases at J, with 16 bases between. CDR3 sequence (DNA): TGTGCCAGCAGCCTAAACGCCCGCCCGGATGGCTACACCTTC. It translates to CASSLNARPDGYTF.

This clonotype was recorded many times. The chain employs TRBV18 and TRBJ2-1, with 8 bases lining up with TRBD2. Germline lookup yields CDR1 KGHSH and CDR2 LQKENI. The ends lost 6 bases at V and 0 bases at J; junction bases unmatched: 7. This CDR3 contains 16 residues. CDR3 residues: CASSQTGTSSYNEQFF. CDR3 bases: TGTGCCAGCTCGCAGACCGGGACTAGCTCCTACAATGAGCAGTTCTTC.

Many counts were recorded for this clonotype. V and J are TRBV4-3 and TRBJ2-1, with TRBD2 matching over 10 bases. There are 17 residues in the CDR3. Per germline, CDR1 LGHNA and CDR2 YSLEER. V lost 1 base, J lost 3 bases, and 6 bases stayed unmatched. As DNA, the CDR3 is TGCGCCAGCAGCCAAGCCCCTAGCGGGGGAAACTACAATGAGCAGTTCTTC. It yields the protein CASSQAPSGGNYNEQFF.

This clonotype was seen repeatedly, ten times or more. The chain links TRBV7-2 to TRBJ1-3; D gene uncertain. V dropped 5 bases and J dropped 4 bases, with 15 bases sitting between them. Germline-derived CDR1 and CDR2 are SGHTA and FQGNSA. The CDR3 totals 15 residues. Written as DNA, the CDR3 is TGTGCCAGCAGCCCCGGGCCCCTACCCGGAAACACCATATATTTT. Translating gives CASSPGPLPGNTIYF.

This clonotype was seen ten or more times. The chain carries TRBV29-1 and TRBJ2-7, with unresolved D. Per the germline V gene, CDR1 is SQVTM and CDR2 is ANQGSEA. The V end was cut by 1 base, the J end by 0 bases, with 7 bases between. CDR3 size: 13 residues. CDR3 region: CSVEGTVSYEQYF. The CDR3 DNA is TGCAGCGTTGAAGGGACGGTCTCCTACGAGCAGTACTTC.

This chain uses TRBV20-1 with TRBJ2-7; D gene unclear. V lost 5 bases, J lost 1 base, and 9 bases lay in between. This CDR3 has 12 amino acids. Germline V gene lookup returns CDR1 DFQATT and CDR2 SNEGSKA (reference sequence). This CDR3 reads CSALGHSYEQYF. Here the CDR3 DNA reads TGCAGTGCTCTAGGTCATTCCTACGAGCAGTACTTC.

About this clonotype: Sequence at one end of the junction differs from germline and may be a read error. This chain joins TRBV3-1 and TRBJ1-1; D perhaps matches TRBD1 (5 bases). This CDR3 spans 12 amino acids. Germline CDR1 reads LGHDT; CDR2 reads YNNKEL (reference sequence). The CDR3 protein is CASSQSLEGVFF. The CDR3 DNA is TGCGCCAGCAGTCAATCCCTGGAAGGGGTTTTCTTT. The full variable domain, its missing parts supplied by reference TRBV3-1 and TRBJ1-1, is DTAVSQTPKYLVTQMGNDKSIKCEQNLGHDTMYWYKQDSKKFLKIMFSYNNKELIINETVPNRFSPKSPDKAHLNLHINSLELGDSAVYFCASSQSLEGVFFGQGTRLTVV.

This clonotype was detected many times. The chain is built from TRBV20-1 and TRBJ1-5, with TRBD1 identical over 7 bases. This CDR3 has 15 amino acids. Looked up from germline, CDR1 is DFQATT and CDR2 is SNEGSKA (reference sequence). Trimming took 5 bases from V and 7 from J; bases not matched to a gene: 14. CDR3 nucleotide sequence: TGCAGTGCTCTCGTATCAGGGGGGGCAGGGCAGCCCCAGCATTTT. Protein product: CSALVSGGAGQPQHF.

This clonotype has a count of ten or more. V usage is TRBV28 and J usage is TRBJ2-4, with D unresolved. V shed 5 bases and J shed 0 bases, with 14 bases lying between them. The CDR3 loop spans 16 amino acids. CDR1 is MDHEN, CDR2 SYDVKM, per germline. Here the CDR3 DNA reads TGTGCCAGCAGTGTCCGACGGTTACTAGCCAAAAACATTCAGTACTTC. This encodes CASSVRRLLAKNIQYF.

This clonotype has at least ten counts. The chain recombines TRBV16 with TRBJ1-5; D possibly corresponds to TRBD1 (5 bases). V lost 2 bases and J lost 3, with 11 bases in between. Per the germline V gene, CDR1 is KGHSY and CDR2 is FQNENV. CDR3 length: 15 residues. The CDR3 nucleotides read TGTGCCAGCAGCCAACGGAGACAGAACAATCAGCCCCAGCATTTT. Its protein product is CASSQRRQNNQPQHF.

This clonotype was detected many times. The chain carries TRBV7-2 and TRBJ2-7, with D possibly being TRBD2 (5 bases). With 4 bases removed from V and 4 bases from J, the gap between germline ends came to 8 bases. Germline assignment: CDR1 SGHTA and CDR2 FQGNSA. The CDR3 is made up of 12 amino acids. Here the CDR3 reads CASSSGLYEQYF. The DNA for the CDR3 is TGTGCCAGCAGCTCTGGACTGTACGAGCAGTACTTC.

The chain uses TRBV7-6 and TRBJ2-1; D is uncertain. V lost 0 bases to trimming and J lost 3 bases, with 9 bases between them. CDR1 SGHVS and CDR2 FNYEAQ come from the germline V gene. The CDR3 is 15 residues long. CDR3 protein: CASSLALGDYNEQFF. The CDR3 nucleotides read TGTGCCAGCAGCTTAGCCCTTGGCGACTACAATGAGCAGTTCTTC. Full variable domain (outside the CDR3, taken from reference TRBV7-6 and TRBJ2-1): GAGVSQSPRYKVTKRGQDVALRCDPISGHVSLYWYRQALGQGPEFLTYFNYEAQQDKSGLPNDRFSAERPEGSISTLTIQRTEQRDSAMYRCASSLALGDYNEQFFGPGTRLTVL.

This clonotype was counted ten times or more. This sequence joins TRBV29-1 and TRBJ2-5, with a weak D call TRBD1 (6 bases). CDR1 and CDR2 (germline): SQVTM, ANQGSEA. The CDR3 spans 13 residues. Trimming pared 7 bases from V and 9 bases from J, leaving 21 bases between. The CDR3 spells CSARTVKKVAQYF. CDR3 sequence (DNA): TGCAGCGCCAGGACAGTAAAGAAGGTGGCCCAGTACTTC.